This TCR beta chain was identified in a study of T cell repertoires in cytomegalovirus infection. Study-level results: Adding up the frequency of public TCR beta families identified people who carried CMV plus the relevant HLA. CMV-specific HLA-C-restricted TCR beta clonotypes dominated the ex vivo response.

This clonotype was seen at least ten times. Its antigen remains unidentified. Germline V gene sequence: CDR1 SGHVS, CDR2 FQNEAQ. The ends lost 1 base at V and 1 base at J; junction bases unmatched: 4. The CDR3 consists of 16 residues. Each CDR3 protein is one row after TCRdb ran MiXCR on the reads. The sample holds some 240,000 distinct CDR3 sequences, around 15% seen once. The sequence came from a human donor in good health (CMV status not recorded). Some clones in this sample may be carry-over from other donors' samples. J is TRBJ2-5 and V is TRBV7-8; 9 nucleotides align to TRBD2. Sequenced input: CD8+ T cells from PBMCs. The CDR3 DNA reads TGTGCCAGCAGCTTAGTGGCTAGCGGGACCCAAGAGACCCAGTACTTC. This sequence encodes CASSLVASGTQETQYF.